Presented here are 6 T cell receptor beta chains from one specimen sequenced in a study of identical twins. TCRdb reprocessed the 5' RACE reads with MiXCR, giving one entry per CDR3 protein. The sample gives 510,000 or so distinct CDR3 sequences, approximately 14% of which show up once; 0.44% is in the top ten. This sample was also put to use in a study of yellow fever vaccine responses in identical twins.

The sequenced material came from CD4+ T cells sorted from blood. These TCRs come from a young woman in good health.

This clonotype has more than one count but fewer than ten. The V gene is TRBV4-1, the J gene TRBJ1-2, with no clear D. Germline loops: CDR1 MGHRA, CDR2 YSYEKL. The CDR3 length is 15 residues. The V and J ends lost 0 bases and 4 bases respectively, with 12 bases between them. CDR3 sequence reads: CASSQDLSSLYGYTF. The CDR3, as DNA: TGCGCCAGCAGCCAAGACTTGTCGTCTCTCTATGGCTACACCTTC.

The chain uses TRBV13 and TRBJ2-1; TRBD2 aligns across 12 bases. This CDR3 comprises 22 residues. CDR1 is PRHDT, CDR2 FYEKMQ, per germline (reference sequence). After removal of 5 bases from V and 1 base from J, the junction contained 21 bases not matched to a gene. CDR3 sequence: CASSPRTGLASGGAASYNEQFF. CDR3 coding DNA: TGTGCCAGCAGCCCACGGACAGGGTTGGCTAGCGGGGGGGCGGCATCCTACAATGAGCAGTTCTTC. Full variable domain (missing parts from reference TRBV13 and TRBJ2-1): AAGVIQSPRHLIKEKRETATLKCYPIPRHDTVYWYQQGPGQDPQFLISFYEKMQSDKGSIPDRFSAQQFSDYHSELNMSSLELGDSALYFCASSPRTGLASGGAASYNEQFFGPGTRLTVL.

The chain uses TRBV5-5 and TRBJ2-5, with 10 bases aligning to TRBD2. From germline, CDR1 is SGHKS and CDR2 YYEKEE (reference sequence). The trim removed 0 bases at V and 2 bases at J, leaving 4 bases unmatched. This CDR3 spans 16 amino acids. CDR3 amino acids: CASSLAPSGGQETQYF. The CDR3, as DNA: TGTGCCAGCAGCTTGGCCCCTAGCGGGGGACAAGAGACCCAGTACTTC. The full variable domain, in which reference TRBV5-5 and TRBJ2-5 provide the parts outside the CDR3, is DAGVTQSPTHLIKTRGQQVTLRCSPISGHKSVSWYQQVLGQGPQFIFQYYEKEERGRGNFPDRFSARQFPNYSSELNVNALLLGDSALYLCASSLAPSGGQETQYFGPGTRLLVL.

The CDR3 loop is CASSPIPGPGTGSTDTQYF. In nucleotides, the CDR3 is TGTGCCAGCTCTCCCATCCCCGGGCCGGGGACAGGCAGCACAGATACGCAGTATTTT. This chain connects TRBV18 to TRBJ2-3; 8 positions agree with TRBD1. Germline V CDR1 and CDR2: KGHSH, LQKENI. This CDR3 comprises 19 residues. V was clipped by 6 bases and J by 0 bases; unmatched bases: 17.

The rearrangement joins TRBV4-1 to TRBJ2-6, with unresolved D. Germline values: CDR1 MGHRA, CDR2 YSYEKL. V shed 4 bases and J shed 0 bases, with 19 bases lying between them. This CDR3 has 19 amino acids. For the CDR3, the DNA is TGCGCCAGCAGCCGTATTATTAGAGGACCGATCTCTGGGGCCAACGTCCTGACTTTC. Translated: CASSRIIRGPISGANVLTF.

V gene TRBV29-1 combines with J gene TRBJ1-2, with D possibly being TRBD1 (5 bases). Per the germline V gene, CDR1 is SQVTM and CDR2 is ANQGSEA. Trimming took 6 bases from V and 8 from J, leaving 13 bases between them. The CDR3 sequence is 11 residues long. This CDR3 is CSVAGLSGYTF. The CDR3 DNA reads TGCAGCGTCGCAGGGTTAAGCGGCTACACCTTC.